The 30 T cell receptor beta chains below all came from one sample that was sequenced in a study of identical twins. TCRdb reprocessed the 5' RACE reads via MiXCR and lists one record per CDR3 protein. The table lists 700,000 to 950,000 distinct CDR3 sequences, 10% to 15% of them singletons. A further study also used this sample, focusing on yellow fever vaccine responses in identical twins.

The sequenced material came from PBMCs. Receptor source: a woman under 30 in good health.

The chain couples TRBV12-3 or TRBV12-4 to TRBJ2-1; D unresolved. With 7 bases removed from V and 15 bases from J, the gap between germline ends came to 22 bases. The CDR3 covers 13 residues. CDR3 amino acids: CASTRAINPAPFF. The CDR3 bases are TGTGCCAGCACCCGTGCCATAAACCCTGCTCCGTTCTTC.

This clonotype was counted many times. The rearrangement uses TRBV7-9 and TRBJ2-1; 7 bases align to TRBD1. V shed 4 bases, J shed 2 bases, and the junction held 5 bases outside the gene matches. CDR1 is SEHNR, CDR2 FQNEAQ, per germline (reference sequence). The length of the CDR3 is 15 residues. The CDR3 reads CASSSGTEPYNEQFF. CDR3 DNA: TGTGCCAGCAGCTCCGGGACAGAGCCCTACAATGAGCAGTTCTTC.

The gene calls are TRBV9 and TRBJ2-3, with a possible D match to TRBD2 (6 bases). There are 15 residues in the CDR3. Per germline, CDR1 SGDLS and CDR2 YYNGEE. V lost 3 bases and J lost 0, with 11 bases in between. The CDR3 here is CASSGRRGSTDTQYF. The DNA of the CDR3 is TGTGCCAGCAGCGGACGTCGGGGGAGCACAGATACGCAGTATTTT.

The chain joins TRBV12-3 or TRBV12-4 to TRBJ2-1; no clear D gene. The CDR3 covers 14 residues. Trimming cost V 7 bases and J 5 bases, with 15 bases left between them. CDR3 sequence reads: CASTPSDGHNEQFF. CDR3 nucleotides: TGTGCCAGCACCCCATCGGACGGACACAATGAGCAGTTCTTC.

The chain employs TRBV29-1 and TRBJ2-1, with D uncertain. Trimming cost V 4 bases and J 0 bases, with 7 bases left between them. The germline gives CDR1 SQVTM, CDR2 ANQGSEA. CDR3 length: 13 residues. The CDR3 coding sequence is TGCAGCGTTGCGCGGAGCTCCTACAATGAGCAGTTCTTC. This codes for CSVARSSYNEQFF.

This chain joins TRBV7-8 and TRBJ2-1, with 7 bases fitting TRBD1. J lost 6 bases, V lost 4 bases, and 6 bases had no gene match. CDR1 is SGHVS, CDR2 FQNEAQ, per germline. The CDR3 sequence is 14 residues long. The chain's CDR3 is CASSSTGTGNEQFF. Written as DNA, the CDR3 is TGTGCCAGCAGCTCGACAGGGACGGGCAATGAGCAGTTCTTC.

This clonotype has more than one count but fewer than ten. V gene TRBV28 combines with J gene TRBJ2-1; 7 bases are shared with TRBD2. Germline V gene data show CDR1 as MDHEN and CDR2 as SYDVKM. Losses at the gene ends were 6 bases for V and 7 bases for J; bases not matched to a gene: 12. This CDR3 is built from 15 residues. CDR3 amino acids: CASRPPAGTVNEQFF. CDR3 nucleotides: TGTGCCAGCAGACCCCCAGCGGGGACGGTAAATGAGCAGTTCTTC. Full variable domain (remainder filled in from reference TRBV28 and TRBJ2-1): DVKVTQSSRYLVKRTGEKVFLECVQDMDHENMFWYRQDPGLGLRLIYFSYDVKMKEKGDIPEGYSVSREKKERFSLILESASTNQTSMYLCASRPPAGTVNEQFFGPGTRLTVL.

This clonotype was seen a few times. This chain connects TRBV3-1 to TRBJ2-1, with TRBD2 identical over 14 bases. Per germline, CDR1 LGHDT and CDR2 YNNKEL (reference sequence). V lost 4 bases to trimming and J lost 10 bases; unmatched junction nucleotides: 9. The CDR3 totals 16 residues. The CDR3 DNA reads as TGTGCCAGCAGCCGACAGACTAGCGGGGGGGCCTTGGAGCAGTTCTTC. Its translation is CASSRQTSGGALEQFF.

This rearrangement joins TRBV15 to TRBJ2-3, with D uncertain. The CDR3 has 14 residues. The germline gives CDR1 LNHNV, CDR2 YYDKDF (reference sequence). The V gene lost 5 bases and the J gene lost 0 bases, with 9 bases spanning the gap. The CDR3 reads CATSSGFSTDTQYF. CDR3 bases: TGTGCCACCAGCTCCGGGTTTAGCACAGATACGCAGTATTTT.

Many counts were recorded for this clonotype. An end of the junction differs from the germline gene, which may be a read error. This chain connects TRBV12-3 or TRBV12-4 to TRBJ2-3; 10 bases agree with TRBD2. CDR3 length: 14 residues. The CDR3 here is CASSLAGVTDTQYF. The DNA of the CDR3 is TGTGCCAGCAGTCTAGCGGGAGTCACAGATACGCAGTATTTT.

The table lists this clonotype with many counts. Here the CDR3 DNA reads TGTGCCACCAGTGATTTTCTTTTCGGGGAAGAGACCCAGTACTTC. Translating gives CATSDFLFGEETQYF. The rearrangement links TRBV24-1 to TRBJ2-5; TRBD2 is a possible D gene (5 bases). Trimming cost V 1 base and J 3 bases, with 11 bases left between them. CDR1 is KGHDR, CDR2 SFDVKD, per germline. The CDR3 contains 15 residues.

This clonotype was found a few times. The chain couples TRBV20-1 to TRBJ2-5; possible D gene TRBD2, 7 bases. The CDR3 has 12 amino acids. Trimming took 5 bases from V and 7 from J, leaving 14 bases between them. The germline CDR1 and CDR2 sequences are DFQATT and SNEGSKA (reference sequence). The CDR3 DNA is TGCAGTGCTGGAGGCGGGGGCAGGACCCAGTACTTC. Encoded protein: CSAGGGGRTQYF.

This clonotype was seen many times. The CDR3: CSARGGAGANTGELFF. The CDR3 DNA reads TGCAGTGCTAGAGGGGGCGCGGGAGCGAACACCGGGGAGCTGTTTTTT. This chain joins TRBV20-1 and TRBJ2-2; 7 bases are a match to TRBD2. The CDR3 length is 16 residues. Germline CDR1 is DFQATT and CDR2 is SNEGSKA (reference sequence). V shed 1 base and J 0 bases; nucleotides not matched to a gene: 5.

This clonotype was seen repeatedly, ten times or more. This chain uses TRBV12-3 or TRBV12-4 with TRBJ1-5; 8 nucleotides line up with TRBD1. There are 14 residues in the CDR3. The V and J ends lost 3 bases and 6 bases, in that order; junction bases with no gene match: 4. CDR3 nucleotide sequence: TGTGCCAGCAGTTTTGGACAGGGTGGTCAGCCCCAGCATTTT. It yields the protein CASSFGQGGQPQHF.

CDR3 nucleotides: TGCGCCAGCAGCCCGCTGGACGGGAACACTGAAGCTTTCTTT. Translation gives CASSPLDGNTEAFF. The genes are TRBV5-1 and TRBJ1-1; D unclear. This CDR3 has 14 amino acids. Germline V gene sequence: CDR1 SGHRS, CDR2 YFSETQ. Trimming cost V 4 bases and J 1 base, with 11 bases left between them.

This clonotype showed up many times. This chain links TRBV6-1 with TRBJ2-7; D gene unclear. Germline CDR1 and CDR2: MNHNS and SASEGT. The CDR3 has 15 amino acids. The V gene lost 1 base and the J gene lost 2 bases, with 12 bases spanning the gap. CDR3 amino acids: CASSEGMDSAYEQYV. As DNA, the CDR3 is TGTGCCAGCAGTGAAGGAATGGATTCGGCCTACGAGCAGTACGTC.

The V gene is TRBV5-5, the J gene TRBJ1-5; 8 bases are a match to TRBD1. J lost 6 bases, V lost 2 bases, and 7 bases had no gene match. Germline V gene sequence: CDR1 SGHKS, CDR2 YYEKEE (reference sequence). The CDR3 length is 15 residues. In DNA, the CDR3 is TGTGCCAGCAGCTTCGACAGGGGAAGACCTCAGCCCCAGCATTTT. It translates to CASSFDRGRPQPQHF.

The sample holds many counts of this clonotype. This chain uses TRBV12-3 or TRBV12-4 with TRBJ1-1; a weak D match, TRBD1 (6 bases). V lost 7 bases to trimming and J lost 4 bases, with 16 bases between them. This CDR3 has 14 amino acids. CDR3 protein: CASTNWGGGTEAFF. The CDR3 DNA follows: TGTGCCAGCACCAATTGGGGGGGCGGCACTGAAGCTTTCTTT.

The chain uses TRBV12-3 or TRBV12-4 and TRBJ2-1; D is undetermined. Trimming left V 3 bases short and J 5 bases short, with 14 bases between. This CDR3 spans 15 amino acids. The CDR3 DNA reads TGTGCCAGCAGTTTGGGGTATGGACCTAACAATGAGCAGTTCTTC. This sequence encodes CASSLGYGPNNEQFF.

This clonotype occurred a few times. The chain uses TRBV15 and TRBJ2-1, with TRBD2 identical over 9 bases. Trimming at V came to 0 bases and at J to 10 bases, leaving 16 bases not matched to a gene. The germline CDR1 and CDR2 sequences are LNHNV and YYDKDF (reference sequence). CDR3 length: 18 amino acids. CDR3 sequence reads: CATSRDAMGIAGVREQFF. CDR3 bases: TGTGCCACCAGCAGAGATGCGATGGGGATAGCGGGAGTTCGAGAGCAGTTCTTC.

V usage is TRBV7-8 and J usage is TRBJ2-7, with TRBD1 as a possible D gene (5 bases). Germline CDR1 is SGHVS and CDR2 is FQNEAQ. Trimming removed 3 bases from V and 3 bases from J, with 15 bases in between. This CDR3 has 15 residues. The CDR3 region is CASSFKGDQHYEQYV. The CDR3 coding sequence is TGTGCCAGCAGCTTTAAAGGGGATCAGCACTACGAGCAGTACGTC.

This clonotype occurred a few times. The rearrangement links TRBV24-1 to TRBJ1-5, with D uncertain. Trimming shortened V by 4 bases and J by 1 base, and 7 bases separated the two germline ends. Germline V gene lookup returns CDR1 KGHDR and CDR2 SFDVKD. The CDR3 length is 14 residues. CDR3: CATSESVSNQPQHF. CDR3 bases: TGTGCCACCAGTGAAAGTGTCAGCAATCAGCCCCAGCATTTT.

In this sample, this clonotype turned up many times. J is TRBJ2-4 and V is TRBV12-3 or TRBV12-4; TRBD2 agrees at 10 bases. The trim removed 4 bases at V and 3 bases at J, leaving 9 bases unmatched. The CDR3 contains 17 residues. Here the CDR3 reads CASSSRRTSGFKNIQYF. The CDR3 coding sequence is TGTGCCAGCAGTTCCCGGCGGACTAGCGGATTCAAAAACATTCAGTACTTC.

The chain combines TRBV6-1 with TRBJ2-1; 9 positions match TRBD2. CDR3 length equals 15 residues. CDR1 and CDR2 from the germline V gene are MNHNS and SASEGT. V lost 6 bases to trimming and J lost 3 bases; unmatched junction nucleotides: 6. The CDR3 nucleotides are TGTGCCAGCAGGGGAAGCGGGGGGAGCTACAATGAGCAGTTCTTC. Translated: CASRGSGGSYNEQFF.

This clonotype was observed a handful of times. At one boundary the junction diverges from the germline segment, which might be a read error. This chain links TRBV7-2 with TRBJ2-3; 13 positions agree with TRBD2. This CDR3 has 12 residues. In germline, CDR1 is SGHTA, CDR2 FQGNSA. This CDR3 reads CASSLTSGRAVF. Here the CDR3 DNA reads TGTGCCAGCAGTTTAACTAGCGGGAGGGCCGTTTTT.

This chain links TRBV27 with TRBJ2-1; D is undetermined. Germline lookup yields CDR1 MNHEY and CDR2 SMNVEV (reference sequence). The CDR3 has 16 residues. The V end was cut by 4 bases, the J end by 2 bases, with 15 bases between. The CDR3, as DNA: TGTGCCAGCAGTTATCGGCCAGGCTCCCCCTACAATGAGCAGTTCTTC. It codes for CASSYRPGSPYNEQFF.

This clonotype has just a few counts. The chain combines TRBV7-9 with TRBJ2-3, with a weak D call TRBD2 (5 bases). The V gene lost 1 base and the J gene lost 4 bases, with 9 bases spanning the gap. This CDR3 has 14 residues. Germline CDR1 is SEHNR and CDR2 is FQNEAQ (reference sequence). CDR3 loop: CASSLGRPADTQYF. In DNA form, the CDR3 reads TGTGCCAGCAGCTTAGGGAGGCCAGCAGATACGCAGTATTTT.

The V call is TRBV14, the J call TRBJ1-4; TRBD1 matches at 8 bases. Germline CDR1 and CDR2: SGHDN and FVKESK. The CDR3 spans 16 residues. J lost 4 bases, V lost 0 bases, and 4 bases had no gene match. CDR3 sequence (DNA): TGTGCCAGCAGCCAAGATCGAGACAGGGGTAATGAAAAACTGTTTTTT. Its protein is CASSQDRDRGNEKLFF.

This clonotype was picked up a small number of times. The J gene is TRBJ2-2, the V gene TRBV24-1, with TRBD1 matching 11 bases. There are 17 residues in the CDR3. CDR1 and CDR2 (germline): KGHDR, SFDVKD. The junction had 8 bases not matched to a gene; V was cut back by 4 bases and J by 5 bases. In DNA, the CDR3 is TGTGCCACCAGTGACCCTCATGGGACAGGGGGGACCGGGGAGCTGTTTTTT. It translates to CATSDPHGTGGTGELFF.

CDR3 sequence reads: CASTLDNSPLHF. The CDR3 DNA is TGTGCCAGCACCCTTGATAATTCACCCCTCCACTTT. This chain joins TRBV7-9 and TRBJ1-6; D gene unclear. This CDR3 region has 12 residues. The V gene's germline CDR1 is SEHNR and CDR2 FQNEAQ (reference sequence). V shed 7 bases and J shed 5 bases, with 6 bases lying between them.